This TCR beta chain was identified during a study of blood T cell repertoires in COVID-19. Study-wide background: The United States, Italy and Spain were the sources of the acute and convalescent COVID-19 samples. T cells, B-cell-depleted T cells, or PBMCs provided the cDNA or gDNA that served as material.

Original analysis: Using reference gene primer amplification, nucleated cell counts were estimated. TCRdb's copy holds only in-frame clones and misses some; the assay was immunoSEQ multiplex PCR. That table furnishes V, J and clone size, whereas the DNA furnished D and trimming. The sample has around 150,000 clones; more than 75% are singletons. Germline lookup yields CDR1 SQVTM and CDR2 ANQGSEA. The CDR3 has 10 amino acids. Germline trimming cut 6 bases from V and 14 bases from J; bases unmatched to any gene: 5. This chain connects TRBV29-1 to TRBJ2-4; 9 bases are shared with TRBD1. Sequencing input: peripheral blood. The source is a woman aged 55-69 years with COVID-19, enrolled during active disease. Written as DNA, the CDR3 is TGCAGCGTCAGGACAGGGGTGGAGTACTTC. Protein sequence: CSVRTGVEYF.